What follows is one T cell receptor beta chain and its context. As yet, its antigen is unknown. This sample was taken from a study of T cell responses to AZD1222 COVID-19 vaccine. Background on the study: Second doses were pooled across both intervals (about 4 or about 12 weeks). The study, taken as a whole, reports: Females outnumbered males among donors, who were mostly white British; clonal diversity was possibly underestimated. Reports say nearly half of spike-specific TCRs go after unmutated variant regions. Mapped onto spike, vaccine-associated CD4 TCRs spanned it and were dominant at 160-218 and 743-854.

Repertoires were generated with immunoSEQ multiplex PCR, while TCRdb's copy carries only in-frame clones and drops some. The repertoire includes 92,000 or so clones, about nine tenths of them detected once, and approximately 27% sits in the top ten. The CDR3 extends over 14 amino acids. Trimming pared 4 bases from V and 1 base from J, leaving 11 bases between. Germline V lookup: CDR1 SGHNT, CDR2 YYREEE (reference sequence). The sample consisted of peripheral blood, taken on day 0 of AZD1222 vaccination. The chain recombines TRBV5-4 with TRBJ1-1; TRBD1 is a possible D gene (6 bases). The sequence was obtained from an adult in good health. CDR3 coding DNA: TGTGCCAGCAGCCCAGGGGCACAGAACACTGAAGCTTTCTTT. Its translation is CASSPGAQNTEAFF.